Each of the 3 T cell receptor beta chains below was sequenced from the same sample in a study of siplizumab effects on memory and regulatory T cells. TCRdb keeps only in-frame clones here, not all; method: immunoSEQ multiplex PCR. The sample has some 96,000 clones, 85% to 95% seen once. The sequenced sample consisted of non-Treg CD4+ T cells sorted from blood. The receptors come from a human donor in good health.

The V call is TRBV5-4, the J call TRBJ2-1; 8 bases are shared with TRBD2. V dropped 4 bases and J dropped 9; count of bases not matched to a gene: 9. The CDR3 extends over 14 amino acids. CDR1 is SGHNT and CDR2 is YYREEE in the germline V gene (reference sequence). The CDR3 sequence: CASSLTSVRGEQFF. CDR3 DNA: TGTGCCAGCAGCCTGACTAGCGTTAGGGGTGAGCAGTTCTTC. The full variable domain, with the rest looked up from reference TRBV5-4 and TRBJ2-1, is ETGVTQSPTHLIKTRGQQVTLRCSSQSGHNTVSWYQQALGQGPQFIFQYYREEENGRGNFPPRFSGLQFPNYSSELNVNALELDDSALYLCASSLTSVRGEQFFGPGTRLTVL.

A single count supports this clone. The chain joins TRBV27 to TRBJ1-3, with D unresolved. The CDR3 contains 17 residues. Germline CDR1 is MNHEY and CDR2 is SMNVEV (reference sequence). Deletions cut 5 bases from V and 0 bases from J, with 17 bases between. DNA for the CDR3: TGTGCCAGCAGTCCCCGCGAGCGCCCGGCCTCTGGAAACACCATATATTTT. Translation gives CASSPRERPASGNTIYF.

The rearrangement links TRBV18 to TRBJ2-2, with a tentative D call TRBD2 (5 bases). Germline V gene lookup returns CDR1 KGHSH and CDR2 LQKENI. V was clipped by 3 bases and J by 5 bases, with 7 bases between them. The CDR3 is 13 amino acids. CDR3 protein: CASSPSGTGELFF. The CDR3 bases are TGTGCCAGCTCACCCTCGGGGACCGGGGAGCTGTTTTTT.